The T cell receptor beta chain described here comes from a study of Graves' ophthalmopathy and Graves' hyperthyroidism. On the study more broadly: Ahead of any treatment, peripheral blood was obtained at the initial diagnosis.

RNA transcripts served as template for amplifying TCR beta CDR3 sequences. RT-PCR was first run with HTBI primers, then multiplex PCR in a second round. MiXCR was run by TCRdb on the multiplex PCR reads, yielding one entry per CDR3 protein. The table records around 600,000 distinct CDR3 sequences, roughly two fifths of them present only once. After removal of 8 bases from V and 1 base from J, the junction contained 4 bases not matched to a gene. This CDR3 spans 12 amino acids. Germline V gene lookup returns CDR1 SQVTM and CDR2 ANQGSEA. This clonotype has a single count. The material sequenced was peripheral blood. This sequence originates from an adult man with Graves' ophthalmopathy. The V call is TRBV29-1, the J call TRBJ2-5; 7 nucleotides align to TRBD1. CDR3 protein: CSSTGIQETQYF. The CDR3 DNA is TGCAGCTCGACAGGGATCCAAGAGACCCAGTACTTC.